What follows are 5 T cell receptor beta chains derived from one specimen sequenced in a study of OX40 agonist ivuxolimab in advanced cancers. Some clones are missing from TCRdb's copy, which holds only in-frame ones; the method was immunoSEQ multiplex PCR. The sample carries over 25,000 clones, about 93% recorded once. Sequenced material: CD4+ or CD8+ T cells sorted from blood, taken in a trial of the OX40 agonist ivuxolimab. The receptor source for this set is an adult with an advanced solid tumor such as melanoma, head and neck, liver or kidney cancer.

V and J are TRBV6-5 and TRBJ1-6, with D possibly being TRBD1 (5 bases). CDR1 and CDR2 (germline): MNHEY, SVGAGI. This CDR3 spans 16 amino acids. V was trimmed by 3 bases and J by 14 bases, leaving 23 bases between them. In DNA form, the CDR3 reads TGTGCCAGCAGTTATCGGCCCGAGACAGTCGGGGTGTCCCTCCACTTT. It codes for CASSYRPETVGVSLHF.

This chain joins TRBV29-1 and TRBJ2-1; unclear D gene. In germline, CDR1 is SQVTM, CDR2 ANQGSEA. The CDR3 loop spans 14 amino acids. The ends were cut back, 3 bases at V and 2 bases at J, with 11 bases in the middle. CDR3 sequence (DNA): TGCAGCGTTGAGATTGCGGTCCCCTACAATGAGCAGTTCTTC. As protein: CSVEIAVPYNEQFF.

The gene calls are TRBV15 and TRBJ2-7, with D perhaps TRBD2 (5 bases). The ends were cut back, 3 bases at V and 3 bases at J, with 9 bases in the middle. The CDR3 has 13 amino acids. Germline CDR1 and CDR2: LNHNV and YYDKDF (reference sequence). The CDR3 sequence: CATSSGDYYEQYF. The CDR3 DNA sequence: TGTGCCACCAGCAGCGGCGACTACTACGAGCAGTACTTC.

This clone showed up just once. CDR3 amino acids: CASNEYPGPDTQYF. The CDR3 DNA sequence: TGTGCCAGCAACGAGTACCCGGGTCCAGATACGCAGTATTTT. The chain links TRBV11-3 to TRBJ2-3; no definite D call. Trimming stripped 7 bases from V and 4 bases from J, with 15 bases between. Looked up from germline, CDR1 is SGHNT and CDR2 is YENEEA. There are 14 residues in the CDR3.

V is TRBV5-4 and J is TRBJ1-1; D is perhaps TRBD1 (5 bases). The CDR3 is 13 residues long. The V and J ends lost 5 bases and 1 base respectively, with 9 bases between them. Germline values: CDR1 SGHNT, CDR2 YYREEE (reference sequence). CDR3 in amino acids: CASSIDRNTEAFF. The DNA for the CDR3 is TGTGCCAGCAGTATAGACAGGAACACTGAAGCTTTCTTT.